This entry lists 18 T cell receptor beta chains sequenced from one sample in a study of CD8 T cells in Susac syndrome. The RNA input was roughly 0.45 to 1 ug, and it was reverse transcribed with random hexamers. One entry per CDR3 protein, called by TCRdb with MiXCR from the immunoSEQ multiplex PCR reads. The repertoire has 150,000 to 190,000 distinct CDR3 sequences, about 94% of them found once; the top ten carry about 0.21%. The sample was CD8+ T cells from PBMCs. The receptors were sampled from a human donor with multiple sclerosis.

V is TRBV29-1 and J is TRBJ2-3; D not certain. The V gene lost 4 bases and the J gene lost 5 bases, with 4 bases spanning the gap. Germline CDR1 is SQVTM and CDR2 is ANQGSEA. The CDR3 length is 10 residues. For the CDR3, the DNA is TGCAGCGTTGTTGTAGATACGCAGTATTTT. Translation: CSVVVDTQYF.

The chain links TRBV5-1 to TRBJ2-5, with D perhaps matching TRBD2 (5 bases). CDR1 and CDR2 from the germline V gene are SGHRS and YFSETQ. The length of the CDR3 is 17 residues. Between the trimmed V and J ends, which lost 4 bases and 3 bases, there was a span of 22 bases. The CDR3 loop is CASSPDGVERVEETQYF. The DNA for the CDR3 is TGCGCCAGCAGCCCTGACGGGGTTGAGAGGGTCGAAGAGACCCAGTACTTC.

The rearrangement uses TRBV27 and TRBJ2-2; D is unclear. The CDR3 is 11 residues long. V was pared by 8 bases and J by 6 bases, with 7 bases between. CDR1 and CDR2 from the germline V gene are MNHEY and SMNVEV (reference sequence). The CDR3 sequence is CASSGAGELFF. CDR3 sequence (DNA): TGTGCCAGCTCCGGTGCCGGGGAGCTGTTTTTT.

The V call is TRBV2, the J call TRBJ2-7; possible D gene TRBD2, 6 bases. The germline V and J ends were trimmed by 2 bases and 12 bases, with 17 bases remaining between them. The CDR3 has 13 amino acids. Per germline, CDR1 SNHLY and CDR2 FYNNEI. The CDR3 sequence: CASSERGTELAYF. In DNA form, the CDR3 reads TGTGCCAGCAGTGAACGGGGGACGGAACTGGCGTACTTC.

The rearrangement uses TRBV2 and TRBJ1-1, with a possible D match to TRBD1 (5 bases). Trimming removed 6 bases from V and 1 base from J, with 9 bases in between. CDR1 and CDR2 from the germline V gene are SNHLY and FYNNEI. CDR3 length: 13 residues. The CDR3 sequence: CASRDNSNTEAFF. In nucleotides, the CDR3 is TGTGCCAGCAGGGACAACTCGAACACTGAAGCTTTCTTT. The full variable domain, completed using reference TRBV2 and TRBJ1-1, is EPEVTQTPSHQVTQMGQEVILRCVPISNHLYFYWYRQILGQKVEFLVSFYNNEISEKSEIFDDQFSVERPDGSNFTLKIRSTKLEDSAMYFCASRDNSNTEAFFGQGTRLTVV.

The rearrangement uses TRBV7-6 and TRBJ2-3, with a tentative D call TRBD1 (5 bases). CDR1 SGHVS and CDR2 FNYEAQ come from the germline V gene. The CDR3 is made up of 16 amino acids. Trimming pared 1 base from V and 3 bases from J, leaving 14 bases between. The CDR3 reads CASSLGRAPGTDTQYF. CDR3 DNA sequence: TGTGCCAGCAGCTTAGGCAGGGCCCCTGGGACAGATACGCAGTATTTT.

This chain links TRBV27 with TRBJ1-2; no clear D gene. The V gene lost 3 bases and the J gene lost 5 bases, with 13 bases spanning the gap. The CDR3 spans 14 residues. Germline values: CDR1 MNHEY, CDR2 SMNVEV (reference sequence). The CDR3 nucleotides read TGTGCCAGCAGTTTTGGTAGTGCATCTTATGGCTACACCTTC. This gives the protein CASSFGSASYGYTF.

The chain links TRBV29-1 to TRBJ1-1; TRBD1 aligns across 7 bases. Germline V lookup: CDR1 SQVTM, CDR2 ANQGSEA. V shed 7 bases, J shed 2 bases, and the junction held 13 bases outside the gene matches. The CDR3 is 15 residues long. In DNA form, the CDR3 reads TGCAGCGGATTAGGGGGCGCCGGGCTTAACACTGAAGCTTTCTTT. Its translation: CSGLGGAGLNTEAFF.

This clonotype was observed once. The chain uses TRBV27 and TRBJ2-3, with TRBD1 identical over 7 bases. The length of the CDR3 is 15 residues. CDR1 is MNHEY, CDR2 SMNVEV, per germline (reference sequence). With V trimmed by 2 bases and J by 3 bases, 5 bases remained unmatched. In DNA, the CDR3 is TGTGCCAGCAGTTTAATATACAGGGGAACAGATACGCAGTATTTT. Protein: CASSLIYRGTDTQYF.

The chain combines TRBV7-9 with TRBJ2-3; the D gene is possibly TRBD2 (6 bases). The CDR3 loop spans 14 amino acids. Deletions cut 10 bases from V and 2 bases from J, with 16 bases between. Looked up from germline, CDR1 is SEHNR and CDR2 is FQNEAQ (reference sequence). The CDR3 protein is CAIPGEFLTDTQYF. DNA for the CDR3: TGTGCCATCCCGGGGGAATTTCTCACAGATACGCAGTATTTT. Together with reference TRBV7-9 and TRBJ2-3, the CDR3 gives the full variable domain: DTGVSQNPRHKITKRGQNVTFRCDPISEHNRLYWYRQTLGQGPEFLTYFQNEAQLEKSRLLSDRFSAERPKGSFSTLEIQRTEQGDSAMYLCAIPGEFLTDTQYFGPGTRLTVL.

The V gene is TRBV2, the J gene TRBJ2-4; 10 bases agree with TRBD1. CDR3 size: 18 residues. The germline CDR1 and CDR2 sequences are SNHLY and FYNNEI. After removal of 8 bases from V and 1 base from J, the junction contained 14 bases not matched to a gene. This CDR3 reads CASLNRDRGQSAKNIQYF. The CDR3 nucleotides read TGTGCCAGCCTGAACCGGGACAGGGGTCAGTCGGCCAAAAACATTCAGTACTTC.

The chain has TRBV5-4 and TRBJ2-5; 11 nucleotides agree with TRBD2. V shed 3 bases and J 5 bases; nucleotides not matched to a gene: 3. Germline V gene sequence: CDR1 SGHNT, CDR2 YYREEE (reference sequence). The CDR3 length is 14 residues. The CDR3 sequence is CASSSIAGGETQYF. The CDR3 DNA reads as TGTGCCAGCAGCTCTATAGCGGGGGGGGAGACCCAGTACTTC.

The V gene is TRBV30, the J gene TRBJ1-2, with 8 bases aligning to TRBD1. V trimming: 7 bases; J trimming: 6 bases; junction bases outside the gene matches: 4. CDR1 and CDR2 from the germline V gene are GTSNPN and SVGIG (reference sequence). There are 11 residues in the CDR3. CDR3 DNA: TGTGCCTTCAGGGGGCGGAATGGCTACACCTTC. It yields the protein CAFRGRNGYTF.

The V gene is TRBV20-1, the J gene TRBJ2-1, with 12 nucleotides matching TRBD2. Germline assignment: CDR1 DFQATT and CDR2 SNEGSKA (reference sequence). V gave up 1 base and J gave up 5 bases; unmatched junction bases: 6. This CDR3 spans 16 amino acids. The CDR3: CSARGLAGGLNNEQFF. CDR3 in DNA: TGCAGTGCTAGAGGCCTAGCGGGGGGGCTCAACAATGAGCAGTTCTTC.

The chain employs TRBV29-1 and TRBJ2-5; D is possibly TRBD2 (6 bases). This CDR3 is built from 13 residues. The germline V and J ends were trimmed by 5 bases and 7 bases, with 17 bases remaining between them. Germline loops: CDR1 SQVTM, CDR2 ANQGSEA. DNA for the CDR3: TGCAGCGTTCCGGGAGTCCAATCGGGGACCCAGTACTTC. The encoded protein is CSVPGVQSGTQYF.

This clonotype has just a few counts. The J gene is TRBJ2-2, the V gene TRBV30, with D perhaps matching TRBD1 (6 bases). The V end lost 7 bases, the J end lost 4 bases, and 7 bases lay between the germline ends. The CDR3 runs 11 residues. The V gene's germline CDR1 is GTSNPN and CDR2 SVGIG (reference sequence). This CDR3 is CASTGTGELFF. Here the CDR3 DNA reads TGTGCCTCGACAGGCACCGGGGAGCTGTTTTTT.

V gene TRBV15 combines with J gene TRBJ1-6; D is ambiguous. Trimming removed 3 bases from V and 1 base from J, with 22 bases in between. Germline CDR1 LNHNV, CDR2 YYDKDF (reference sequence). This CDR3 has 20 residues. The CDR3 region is CATSSSGFEGVGSYNSPLHF. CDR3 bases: TGTGCCACCAGCAGCTCCGGGTTTGAGGGAGTCGGTTCCTATAATTCACCCCTCCACTTT.

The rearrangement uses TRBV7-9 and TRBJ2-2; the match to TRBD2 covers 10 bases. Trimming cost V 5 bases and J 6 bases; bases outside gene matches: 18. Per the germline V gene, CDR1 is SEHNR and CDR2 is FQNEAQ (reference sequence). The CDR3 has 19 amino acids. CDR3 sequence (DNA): TGTGCCAGCAGCGCGTTGTGGCAGCGGGGGGGCCTAGAGGCCGGGGAGCTGTTTTTT. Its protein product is CASSALWQRGGLEAGELFF. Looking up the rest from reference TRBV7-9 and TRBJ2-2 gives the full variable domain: DTGVSQNPRHKITKRGQNVTFRCDPISEHNRLYWYRQTLGQGPEFLTYFQNEAQLEKSRLLSDRFSAERPKGSFSTLEIQRTEQGDSAMYLCASSALWQRGGLEAGELFFGEGSRLTVL.